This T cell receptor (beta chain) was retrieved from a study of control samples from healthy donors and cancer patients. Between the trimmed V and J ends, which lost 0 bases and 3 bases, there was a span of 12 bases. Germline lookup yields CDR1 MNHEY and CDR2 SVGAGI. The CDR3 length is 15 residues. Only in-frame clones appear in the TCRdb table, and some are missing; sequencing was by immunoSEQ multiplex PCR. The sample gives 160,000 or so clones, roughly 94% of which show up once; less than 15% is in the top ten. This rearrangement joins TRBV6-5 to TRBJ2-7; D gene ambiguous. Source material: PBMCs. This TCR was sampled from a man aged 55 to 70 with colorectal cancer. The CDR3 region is CASSYSAGGDYEQYF. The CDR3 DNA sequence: TGTGCCAGCAGTTACTCGGCAGGTGGGGACTACGAGCAGTACTTC.